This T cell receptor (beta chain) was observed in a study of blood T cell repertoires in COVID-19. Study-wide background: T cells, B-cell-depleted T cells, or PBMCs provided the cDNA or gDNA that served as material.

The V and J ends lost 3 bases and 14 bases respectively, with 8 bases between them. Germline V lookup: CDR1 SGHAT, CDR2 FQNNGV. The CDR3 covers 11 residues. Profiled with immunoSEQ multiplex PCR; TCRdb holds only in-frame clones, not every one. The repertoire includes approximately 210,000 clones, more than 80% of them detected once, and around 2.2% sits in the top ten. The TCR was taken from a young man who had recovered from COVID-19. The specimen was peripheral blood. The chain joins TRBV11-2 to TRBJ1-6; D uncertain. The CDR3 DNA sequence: TGTGCCAGCAGCTTCAGTATCACCCTCCACTTT. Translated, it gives CASSFSITLHF.